This T cell receptor beta chain comes out of a study of CD4 T cells in relation to SARS-CoV-2 and coronaviruses (dated by TCRdb to the early 2020s). Study-level background: In the ViraFEST assay, PBMCs were grown with antigen for about ten days, and TCR beta CDR3s were then sequenced to identify antigen-specific clonal expansions. Across all 12 patients in the full convalescent cohort, ages ranged from about 21 to 75 years, with a median of 38. The Adaptive Biotechnologies TCR-sequencing kit was used to sequence samples from three pre-COVID donors and the naive versus memory experiments, whereas other data were Illumina-based. HLA restriction was mapped for shared crossreactive spike epitopes using patient-derived lymphoblastoid cell lines. Memory CD4+ T cell crossreactivity between SARS-CoV-2 and common cold coronavirus spike proteins was assessed at the TCR clonotype level in the study. A different, Illumina-based TCR-beta assay was used to sequence expansion assays from other donors in the study. Of the 12 convalescent patients, 8 were male and 4 were female, and two of the subjects were Hispanic. The paper's findings and limits, for the study overall: Significantly weaker SARS-CoV-2-driven expansion was shown by crossreactive clones than by monoreactive clones, consistent with antigenic imprinting. In roughly 65% of donors, memory CD4+ clonotypes turned up that crossrecognized SARS-CoV-2 and at least one common cold coronavirus spike. Because the crossreactivity analysis focused on spike protein, crossreactivity against other viral proteins was not assessed. Pre-pandemic and post-infection samples were not both contributed by any donor, so tracing of the source of pre-existing responses was limited. The study was constrained by small numbers of patients and of tested TCRs. Naive versus memory sequencing indicated that memory recall responses, rather than primary responses primed during culture, are detected by the assay.

As concerns this clone: This clone's antigen is unknown. No quality values exist for individual bases; no much larger clone is one base distant.

CEF-cultured naive and memory CD4+ T cell DNA received survey-level immunoSEQ TCR-beta sequencing. As for the authors' bioinformatics: During preprocessing, nonproductive sequences were removed, as were CDR3s that did not start with C, did not end with F or W, or were shorter than 7 amino acids. The MANAFEST web app identified antigen-specific clonotypes based on expansion compared with the reference and other culture wells. A clone counted as positive if significantly expanded in 2 of 3 replicate wells versus the reference culture at FDR below 0.05. Positive clones also required significant expansion versus all other tandem wells and an odds ratio above 5. Cultured and uncultured naive and memory CD4+ repertoires were searched for previously identified spike- and CEF-reactive CDR3s. CDR3 homology was measured as pairwise Levenshtein distance, computed with the stringdist R package after trimming three terminal residues from each end. TCRdb provides this immuneACCESS table in a form limited to in-frame rearrangements. Some clones are lacking; in checked studies, under half of them reflect an unresolved V gene, and why the rest are absent is not known. V, J and clone size are taken as reported in that table, and D and trimming were inferred from the DNA itself. The sample table holds approximately 40,000 clones, of which just over 75% were seen once. Jointly, the top ten make up about 2.5% of the sample.

To separate naive from memory CD4+ T cells, cryopreserved PBMCs first underwent CD4 enrichment and then EasySep naive CD4+ T cell enrichment. Sorted naive or memory CD4+ T cells (about 100,000) were cultured 1:1 with T cell-depleted PBMCs and CEF peptides for 10 days. In general, every peptide culture condition was set up in three replicate wells. Ficoll-Paque PLUS gradient centrifugation was used to isolate PBMCs from either whole blood or leukapheresis product. PBMCs were either used fresh in the expansion assay or cryopreserved at -140 degrees C. The QIAamp Micro DNA Kit was used to extract genomic DNA from the CD4+ T cells. Via the germline V gene, CDR1 is MNHEY and CDR2 SVGEGT. The CDR3 covers 15 residues, taking in both the cysteine and the phenylalanine. Only the CDR3 DNA is retained, 45 bases long and in frame from the first base. The junction shows trimming of 3 bases on V and 4 bases on J, plus 12 bases between the germline ends.

The sequence joins TRBV6-2 or TRBV6-3 to TRBJ1-4; too little of a D gene remains to name it. Sequencing used memory CD4+ T cells from PBMCs, cultured in vitro. Interpreted using the paper, the cell subset or site label stands for: memory (non-naive) CD4+ T cells. This clonotype was obtained from an adult with COVID-19. The sequenced DNA is TGTGCCAGCAGTTATATCGGTGCTAATAATGAAAAACTGTTTTTT. Translated, this is CASSYIGANNEKLFF.